This TCR beta chain derives from a study of blood T cell repertoires in COVID-19. On the study more broadly: Sites across the United States, Italy and Spain contributed samples from acute and convalescent COVID-19. The cDNA or gDNA used as material had been derived from T cells, B-cell-depleted T cells, or PBMCs.

The V segment lost 0 bases and the J segment 4 bases; nucleotides outside the gene matches: 10. Germline loops: CDR1 ENHRY, CDR2 SYGVKD. This CDR3 is built from 17 residues. Original processing notes: Researchers report that nucleated cell counts were estimated from reference gene primer amplification. This table comes from immunoSEQ multiplex PCR, and its TCRdb copy is limited to in-frame clones, with some not included. V and J calls and clone size come straight from that table; D and trimming were deduced from the DNA. The sample holds roughly 55,000 clones; approximately 86% are singletons and the top ten take approximately 12%.

Material: peripheral blood. This chain joins TRBV10-3 and TRBJ1-2; 8 bases line up with TRBD1. The TCR was taken from an older man with active COVID-19. CDR3 nucleotide sequence: TGTGCCATCAGTGAGTCCGACAGGGGCGGACCATCCTATGGCTACACCTTC. It yields the protein CAISESDRGGPSYGYTF.